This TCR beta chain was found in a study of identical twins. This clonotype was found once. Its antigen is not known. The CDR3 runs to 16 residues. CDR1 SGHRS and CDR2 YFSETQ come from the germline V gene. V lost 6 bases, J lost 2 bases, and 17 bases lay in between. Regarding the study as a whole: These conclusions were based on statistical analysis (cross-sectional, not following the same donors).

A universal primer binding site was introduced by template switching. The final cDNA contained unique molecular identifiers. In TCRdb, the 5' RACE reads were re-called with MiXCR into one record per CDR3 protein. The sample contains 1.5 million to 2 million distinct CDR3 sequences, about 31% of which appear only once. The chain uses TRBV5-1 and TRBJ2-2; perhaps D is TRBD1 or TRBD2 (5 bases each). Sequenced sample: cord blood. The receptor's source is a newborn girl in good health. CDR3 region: CASNPSGQGNTGELFF. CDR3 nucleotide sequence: TGCGCCAGCAACCCTTCGGGGCAGGGAAACACCGGGGAGCTGTTTTTT.